These 16 T cell receptor beta chains originate from one sample sequenced in a study of cytomegalovirus exposure and HLA in healthy donors. Researchers ran the PCR with 60 Vbeta and 13 Jbeta primers. The table came from immunoSEQ multiplex PCR; TCRdb's copy has only in-frame clones and leaves some out. Here the sample spans 130,000 or so clones, approximately 81% being singletons. Sequencing input: PBMCs. The origin of the receptors is a male donor in good health and CMV-seronegative.

J is TRBJ2-3 and V is TRBV5-1, with D maybe TRBD1 (6 bases). This CDR3 contains 15 residues. V lost 4 bases and J lost 3, with 15 bases in between. Germline assignment: CDR1 SGHRS and CDR2 YFSETQ. The chain's CDR3 is CASSRDGGLTDTQYF. The CDR3 DNA reads TGCGCCAGCAGCCGGGATGGGGGCCTGACAGATACGCAGTATTTT. The variable domain in full, completed from reference TRBV5-1 and TRBJ2-3, reads KAGVTQTPRYLIKTRGQQVTLSCSPISGHRSVSWYQQTPGQGLQFLFEYFSETQRNKGNFPGRFSGRQFSNSRSEMNVSTLELGDSALYLCASSRDGGLTDTQYFGPGTRLTVL.

The rearrangement uses TRBV30 and TRBJ2-5, with 10 bases identical to TRBD2. The DNA end favors TRBJ2-7, so the J call may be wrong. The CDR3 contains 16 residues. The germline V gene encodes CDR1 GTSNPN and CDR2 SVGIG (reference sequence). The CDR3 coding sequence is TGTGCCTGGAGCTTTGACTTAGCGGGAGGCGGGGACGAGCAGTACTTC. Translation gives CAWSFDLAGGGDEQYF.

J is TRBJ1-2 and V is TRBV29-1; D might be TRBD1 (6 bases). The germline CDR1 and CDR2 sequences are SQVTM and ANQGSEA. This CDR3 is 15 amino acids long. V lost 3 bases and J 7 bases, leaving 21 bases between the germline ends. The CDR3 DNA reads TGCAGCGTTGAGGTCGGGGGGCGTGATAAAGGTGGCTACACCTTC. It specifies CSVEVGGRDKGGYTF. Full variable domain (missing parts from reference TRBV29-1 and TRBJ1-2): SAVISQKPSRDICQRGTSLTIQCQVDSQVTMMFWYRQQPGQSLTLIATANQGSEATYESGFVIDKFPISRPNLTFSTLTVSNMSPEDSSIYLCSVEVGGRDKGGYTFGSGTRLTVV.

The chain has TRBV27 and TRBJ2-7; 11 bases align to TRBD2. CDR3 size: 16 residues. V gave up 3 bases and J gave up 6 bases; unmatched junction bases: 10. Germline CDR1 MNHEY, CDR2 SMNVEV (reference sequence). The CDR3 sequence: CASSFLLSGRASEQYF. The DNA for the CDR3 is TGTGCCAGCAGTTTCCTCCTTAGCGGGAGGGCCTCCGAGCAGTACTTC.

The rearrangement joins TRBV19 to TRBJ1-1, with a possible D match to TRBD1 (6 bases). V lost 3 bases to trimming and J lost 9 bases, with 14 bases between them. The germline V gene encodes CDR1 LNHDA and CDR2 SQIVND (reference sequence). This CDR3 contains 13 residues. The CDR3 loop reads CASSIPWGPQAFF. The CDR3 DNA is TGTGCCAGTAGTATCCCCTGGGGGCCGCAAGCTTTCTTT.

This chain links TRBV27 with TRBJ2-1, with 9 bases matching TRBD2. The CDR3 consists of 16 residues. From germline, CDR1 is MNHEY and CDR2 SMNVEV (reference sequence). V was clipped by 1 base and J by 10 bases; unmatched bases: 11. CDR3: CASSLLAGGPKGEQFF. The DNA for the CDR3 is TGTGCCAGCAGTTTATTGGCGGGAGGGCCTAAAGGCGAGCAGTTCTTC.

V is TRBV27 and J is TRBJ2-5; TRBD2 is a possible D gene (5 bases). This CDR3 contains 14 residues. V was clipped by 3 bases and J by 7 bases, with 15 bases between them. CDR1 and CDR2 from the germline V gene are MNHEY and SMNVEV (reference sequence). DNA for the CDR3: TGTGCCAGCAGTTTGCAGACGGGAATCGGGACCCAGTACTTC. Translating gives CASSLQTGIGTQYF.

The rearrangement links TRBV7-8 to TRBJ2-7; 8 bases map to TRBD1. Germline trimming cut 4 bases from V and 6 bases from J; bases unmatched to any gene: 11. CDR1 SGHVS and CDR2 FQNEAQ come from the germline V gene. This CDR3 region has 15 residues. CDR3: CASSSLPGQGAEQYF. The CDR3 DNA sequence: TGTGCCAGCAGCTCCCTTCCGGGGCAGGGGGCCGAGCAGTACTTC.

The V and J genes are TRBV5-1 and TRBJ2-2, with D tentatively TRBD1 (5 bases). Germline V gene sequence: CDR1 SGHRS, CDR2 YFSETQ. The CDR3 totals 14 residues. Trimming cost V 5 bases and J 2 bases, with 10 bases left between them. The CDR3 spells CASSNRGNTGELFF. CDR3 DNA sequence: TGCGCCAGCAGTAATAGGGGTAACACCGGGGAGCTGTTTTTT.

V gene TRBV28 combines with J gene TRBJ1-4; 9 bases map to TRBD1. V trimming: 6 bases; J trimming: 2 bases; junction bases outside the gene matches: 7. The germline gives CDR1 MDHEN, CDR2 SYDVKM. The CDR3 runs to 16 residues. CDR3 loop: CASRSGQGLTNEKLFF. The CDR3 DNA reads TGTGCCAGCAGATCGGGACAGGGACTCACTAATGAAAAACTGTTTTTT. Filled out from reference TRBV28 and TRBJ1-4, the complete variable domain reads DVKVTQSSRYLVKRTGEKVFLECVQDMDHENMFWYRQDPGLGLRLIYFSYDVKMKEKGDIPEGYSVSREKKERFSLILESASTNQTSMYLCASRSGQGLTNEKLFFGSGTQLSVL.

The chain couples TRBV28 to TRBJ2-1; TRBD2 matches at 12 bases. Germline values: CDR1 MDHEN, CDR2 SYDVKM. V dropped 3 bases and J dropped 8; count of bases not matched to a gene: 14. The CDR3 is 18 amino acids. The CDR3 protein is CASSFINGLAGGLDEQFF. The CDR3 nucleotides are TGTGCCAGCAGTTTCATTAATGGGCTAGCGGGAGGGTTGGATGAGCAGTTCTTC.

This clone was detected only a few times. V is TRBV5-5 and J is TRBJ1-1; D possibly corresponds to TRBD1 (5 bases). This CDR3 has 15 amino acids. The germline gives CDR1 SGHKS, CDR2 YYEKEE (reference sequence). V lost 0 bases to trimming and J lost 6 bases, with 15 bases between them. CDR3: CASSLDPGFGAEAFF. DNA for the CDR3: TGTGCCAGCAGCTTGGACCCAGGGTTTGGGGCTGAAGCTTTCTTT.

The rearrangement uses TRBV18 and TRBJ2-3; 11 positions agree with TRBD1. The CDR3 spans 13 residues. Germline values: CDR1 KGHSH, CDR2 LQKENI. J lost 4 bases, V lost 10 bases, and 4 bases had no gene match. In nucleotides, the CDR3 is TGTGCCACCGGGACAGGGGGTCCAGATACGCAGTATTTT. Amino acid sequence: CATGTGGPDTQYF.

A single count supports this clone. The J gene is TRBJ2-7, the V gene TRBV7-9; 8 bases align to TRBD1. Germline trimming cut 5 bases from V and 3 bases from J; bases unmatched to any gene: 9. This CDR3 has 15 residues. Germline V gene lookup returns CDR1 SEHNR and CDR2 FQNEAQ (reference sequence). The CDR3 sequence: CASSPGTGGGYEQYF. The CDR3 DNA reads TGTGCCAGCAGCCCTGGGACAGGTGGAGGCTACGAGCAGTACTTC.

The V gene is TRBV19, the J gene TRBJ2-2, with D unresolved. The V gene's germline CDR1 is LNHDA and CDR2 SQIVND (reference sequence). The ends were cut back, 7 bases at V and 3 bases at J, with 6 bases in the middle. The CDR3 totals 12 residues. The CDR3: CASKRDTGELFF. CDR3 sequence (DNA): TGTGCCAGTAAACGGGACACCGGGGAGCTGTTTTTT.

The chain employs TRBV6-1 and TRBJ1-2, with D unclear. The CDR3 sequence is 13 residues long. Germline CDR1 reads MNHNS; CDR2 reads SASEGT. Trimming took 2 bases from V and 5 from J, leaving 9 bases between them. CDR3: CASSERRGYGYTF. For the CDR3, the DNA is TGTGCCAGCAGTGAACGTCGCGGTTATGGCTACACCTTC.